Below, 17 T cell receptor beta chains from the same sample are listed, as sequenced in a study of siplizumab effects on memory and regulatory T cells. TCRdb's copy holds only in-frame clones and misses some; the assay was immunoSEQ multiplex PCR. This sample carries about 110,000 clones, about 92% of them seen once, and the ten largest clones take about 0.32%. The specimen sequenced was CD4+ T cells sorted from blood. The receptor source for this set is a human donor in good health.

Only a few counts were recorded for this clone. The V call is TRBV30, the J call TRBJ1-1; D is ambiguous. The CDR3 has 13 amino acids. Germline CDR1 GTSNPN, CDR2 SVGIG (reference sequence). V dropped 4 bases and J dropped 3 bases, with 12 bases sitting between them. The CDR3 here is CAWTFVLDTEAFF. As DNA, the CDR3 is TGTGCCTGGACGTTCGTTCTGGACACTGAAGCTTTCTTT.

The rearrangement links TRBV6-6 to TRBJ1-1, with unresolved D. The V and J ends lost 3 bases and 5 bases respectively, with 4 bases between them. The CDR3 contains 11 residues. In germline, CDR1 is MNHNY, CDR2 SVGAGI (reference sequence). The CDR3 nucleotides are TGTGCCAGCAGTTATTCAACTGAAGCTTTCTTT. It specifies CASSYSTEAFF.

This clone was observed once. CDR3 loop: CASSPMTGNYGYTF. In DNA form, the CDR3 reads TGTGCCAGCAGCCCAATGACAGGAAACTATGGCTACACCTTC. The rearrangement joins TRBV7-9 to TRBJ1-2, with a tentative D call TRBD1 (6 bases). V was shortened by 5 bases and J by 2 bases, with 12 bases between the two germline ends. The germline V gene encodes CDR1 SEHNR and CDR2 FQNEAQ (reference sequence). The CDR3 is 14 residues long.

The chain employs TRBV30 and TRBJ1-2, with TRBD1 as a possible D gene (6 bases). The V gene lost 3 bases and the J gene lost 4 bases, with 9 bases spanning the gap. Germline CDR1 GTSNPN, CDR2 SVGIG (reference sequence). The CDR3 is made up of 12 amino acids. This chain's CDR3 is CAWRGALYGYTF. The CDR3 DNA sequence: TGTGCCTGGAGGGGGGCTCTCTATGGCTACACCTTC.

The CDR3 reads CASSLISGGYEQYF. In DNA, the CDR3 is TGTGCCAGCAGCTTAATCTCAGGAGGGTACGAGCAGTACTTC. The genes are TRBV11-2 and TRBJ2-7; D might be TRBD2 (6 bases). The CDR3 length is 14 residues. Germline CDR1 and CDR2: SGHAT and FQNNGV. V lost 2 bases and J 4 bases, leaving 12 bases between the germline ends.

This chain links TRBV14 with TRBJ2-1, with 9 bases that match TRBD2. This CDR3 contains 16 residues. Per germline, CDR1 SGHDN and CDR2 FVKESK. V gave up 0 bases and J gave up 8 bases; unmatched junction bases: 8. In DNA form, the CDR3 reads TGTGCCAGCAGCCAAGAGGTAGCGGGAGTTGATGATGAGCAGTTCTTC. The encoded protein is CASSQEVAGVDDEQFF.

The chain has TRBV4-1 and TRBJ2-2, with TRBD2 identical over 13 bases. The germline gives CDR1 MGHRA, CDR2 YSYEKL. The V gene end was trimmed by 6 bases and the J gene end by 1 base; junction bases not matched to a gene: 8. The CDR3 extends over 18 amino acids. CDR3 loop: CASSHPGTSGVNTGELFF. The DNA for the CDR3 is TGCGCCAGCAGTCATCCCGGGACTAGCGGGGTGAACACCGGGGAGCTGTTTTTT.

This chain uses TRBV4-1 with TRBJ2-3; D might be TRBD2 (6 bases). Germline V gene lookup returns CDR1 MGHRA and CDR2 YSYEKL. CDR3 size: 13 residues. With 0 bases removed from V and 9 bases from J, the gap between germline ends came to 10 bases. The CDR3 nucleotides are TGCGCCAGCAGCCAAGATGGAGGAGGGACGCAGTATTTT. Amino acids: CASSQDGGGTQYF.

This clone was detected once. The chain carries TRBV19 and TRBJ1-2, with 7 bases identical to TRBD1. Germline V gives CDR1 LNHDA, CDR2 SQIVND (reference sequence). V lost 5 bases, J lost 0 bases, and 3 bases stayed unmatched. The CDR3 sequence is 14 residues long. The CDR3 DNA reads TGTGCCAGTAGTGACACAGGGGCTAACTATGGCTACACCTTC. This sequence encodes CASSDTGANYGYTF.

The CDR3 here is CASSLSDGGSETQYF. The DNA for the CDR3 is TGTGCCAGCAGCTTAAGTGATGGGGGATCAGAGACCCAGTACTTC. The chain links TRBV11-2 to TRBJ2-5; either TRBD1 or TRBD2 may supply D (5 bases each). This CDR3 is built from 15 residues. Trimming took 2 bases from V and 4 from J, leaving 14 bases between them. Germline V gene lookup returns CDR1 SGHAT and CDR2 FQNNGV.

The chain couples TRBV4-1 to TRBJ1-2; TRBD1 agrees at 9 bases. With V trimmed by 5 bases and J by 8 bases, 9 bases remained unmatched. Germline V gene lookup returns CDR1 MGHRA and CDR2 YSYEKL. This CDR3 is 14 amino acids long. In DNA, the CDR3 is TGCGCCAGCAGCTCAGAGTACAGGGGGCGAGGCTACACCTTC. This codes for CASSSEYRGRGYTF.

The V and J genes are TRBV5-1 and TRBJ2-1; tentatively, D is TRBD2 (5 bases). V lost 3 bases and J 3 bases, leaving 16 bases between the germline ends. This CDR3 comprises 16 residues. The germline gives CDR1 SGHRS, CDR2 YFSETQ. In nucleotides, the CDR3 is TGCGCCAGCAGCTCCCAGGCTCGGAGCGGCTACAATGAGCAGTTCTTC. Its translation: CASSSQARSGYNEQFF.

The chain is built from TRBV7-6 and TRBJ2-5; D is possibly TRBD2 (7 bases). The CDR3 is made up of 14 amino acids. Germline CDR1 SGHVS, CDR2 FNYEAQ. The V end lost 2 bases, the J end lost 6 bases, and 13 bases lay between the germline ends. The CDR3 region has the DNA TGTGCCAGCAGCTTATCTAGGGGGGGAAAGACCCAGTACTTC. Its translation: CASSLSRGGKTQYF.

The chain employs TRBV5-6 and TRBJ2-2; D remains unclear. CDR1 SGHDT and CDR2 YYEEEE come from the germline V gene. The CDR3 length is 12 residues. Deletions cut 1 base from V and 9 bases from J, with 7 bases between. The CDR3 bases are TGTGCCAGCAGCTTGAGAGACCGGGAGCTGTTTTTT. It codes for CASSLRDRELFF.

This clone was counted a single time. The genes are TRBV5-1 and TRBJ2-7; 7 bases agree with TRBD1. The junction had 10 bases not matched to a gene; V was cut back by 4 bases and J by 3 bases. CDR3 size: 15 residues. From germline, CDR1 is SGHRS and CDR2 YFSETQ. The chain's CDR3 is CASSRPTGNHYEQYF. The CDR3 coding sequence is TGCGCCAGCAGCAGACCGACAGGGAACCACTACGAGCAGTACTTC.

This sequence joins TRBV6-6 and TRBJ2-7, with D perhaps being TRBD1 or TRBD2 (5 bases each). The CDR3 totals 13 residues. Per the germline V gene, CDR1 is MNHNY and CDR2 is SVGAGI (reference sequence). V lost 2 bases, J lost 6 bases, and 11 bases lay in between. The CDR3 reads CASSYTTGGEQYF. The CDR3 DNA is TGTGCCAGCAGTTACACTACAGGAGGCGAGCAGTACTTC.

The V and J genes are TRBV30 and TRBJ1-2; weak D call: TRBD1 (5 bases). V was clipped by 3 bases and J by 8 bases, with 10 bases between them. CDR1 is GTSNPN and CDR2 is SVGIG in the germline V gene (reference sequence). CDR3 length: 11 residues. This chain's CDR3 is CAWSPGPGYTF. CDR3 DNA: TGTGCCTGGAGCCCAGGGCCCGGCTACACCTTC. The full variable domain, rest sourced from reference TRBV30 and TRBJ1-2, is SQTIHQWPATLVQPVGSPLSLECTVEGTSNPNLYWYRQAAGRGLQLLFYSVGIGQISSEVPQNLSASRPQDRQFILSSKKLLLSDSGFYLCAWSPGPGYTFGSGTRLTVV.